These 8 T cell receptor beta chains originate from one sample sequenced in a study of shared clonotypes between healthy human individuals. Sequenced by immunoSEQ multiplex PCR; TCRdb stores in-frame clones only, minus some. The sample carries fewer than 850,000 clones, 72% recorded once. Source material: memory CD4+ T cells sorted from blood. Subset given: CD45RA-negative fraction. The receptors stem from a woman in her 30s in good health.

The chain has TRBV6-6 and TRBJ1-2, with D perhaps matching TRBD1 (5 bases). V lost 0 bases and J lost 1, with 9 bases in between. This CDR3 is built from 15 residues. Per germline, CDR1 MNHNY and CDR2 SVGAGI (reference sequence). The DNA for the CDR3 is TGTGCCAGCAGTTACTCTAGGGGATTTAACTATGGCTACACCTTC. Amino acid sequence: CASSYSRGFNYGYTF.

The V gene is TRBV7-2, the J gene TRBJ2-7; no clear D. Germline assignment: CDR1 SGHTA and CDR2 FQGNSA. Trimming pared 1 base from V and 0 bases from J, leaving 13 bases between. The CDR3 sequence is 16 residues long. The CDR3 is CASSLGILFSSYEQYF. The CDR3, as DNA: TGTGCCAGCAGCTTAGGGATCCTTTTTAGCTCCTACGAGCAGTACTTC.

V usage is TRBV7-3 and J usage is TRBJ1-1; D perhaps matches TRBD1 (6 bases). Trimming removed 4 bases at V and 2 bases at J, with 8 bases between. The CDR3 is 13 residues long. Germline V gene sequence: CDR1 SGHTA, CDR2 FQGTGA. CDR3 sequence: CASSSGANTEAFF. DNA of the CDR3: TGTGCCAGCAGCTCGGGGGCAAACACTGAAGCTTTCTTT. The variable domain in full, completed from reference TRBV7-3 and TRBJ1-1, reads GAGVSQTPSNKVTEKGKYVELRCDPISGHTALYWYRQSLGQGPEFLIYFQGTGAADDSGLPNDRFFAVRPEGSVSTLKIQRTERGDSAVYLCASSSGANTEAFFGQGTRLTVV.

The V gene is TRBV5-4, the J gene TRBJ2-7, with TRBD2 matching over 12 bases. CDR3 length equals 15 residues. V shed 4 bases and J 2 bases; nucleotides not matched to a gene: 4. The germline V gene has CDR1 SGHNT and CDR2 YYREEE (reference sequence). The CDR3 loop is CASSPRTSGAYEQYF. CDR3 DNA sequence: TGTGCCAGCAGCCCGAGGACTAGCGGGGCCTACGAGCAGTACTTC.

The CDR3 DNA reads as TGTGCCTCCGAGGGAGGAGCGGGAGGGAGCGAGCAGTTCTTC. Encoded protein: CASEGGAGGSEQFF. V and J are TRBV10-3 and TRBJ2-1; 10 bases agree with TRBD2. V was clipped by 11 bases and J by 10 bases; unmatched bases: 14. This CDR3 is 14 amino acids long. Germline V gene lookup returns CDR1 ENHRY and CDR2 SYGVKD.

In this sample, this clone turned up a few times. The V gene is TRBV27, the J gene TRBJ2-6, with 7 bases identical to TRBD1. Germline loops: CDR1 MNHEY, CDR2 SMNVEV (reference sequence). V lost 5 bases and J lost 0; bases outside the gene matches: 10. The CDR3 has 18 amino acids. DNA of the CDR3: TGTGCCAGCAGTCCATCGGGACAGACCTACTCTGGGGCCAACGTCCTGACTTTC. This encodes CASSPSGQTYSGANVLTF.

V and J are TRBV18 and TRBJ2-4; 11 nucleotides match TRBD1. CDR1 is KGHSH, CDR2 LQKENI, per germline. V shed 0 bases and J 8 bases; nucleotides not matched to a gene: 6. CDR3 length: 16 amino acids. CDR3 nucleotides: TGTGCCAGCTCACCACCGGGACAGGGGGAACTGGACATTCAGTACTTC. This codes for CASSPPGQGELDIQYF.

This sequence joins TRBV9 and TRBJ1-4; D is unclear. CDR3 length: 16 residues. V lost 4 bases to trimming and J lost 3 bases, with 16 bases between them. In germline, CDR1 is SGDLS, CDR2 YYNGEE. CDR3 bases: TGTGCCAGCAGCCCATCCCCCGGGGTTCCTAATGAAAAACTGTTTTTT. Protein product: CASSPSPGVPNEKLFF. The whole variable domain, remainder taken from reference TRBV9 and TRBJ1-4, is DSGVTQTPKHLITATGQRVTLRCSPRSGDLSVYWYQQSLDQGLQFLIQYYNGEERAKGNILERFSAQQFPDLHSELNLSSLELGDSALYFCASSPSPGVPNEKLFFGSGTQLSVL.